The 5 T cell receptor beta chains listed next were all sequenced from one sample in a study of vaccination and CD4 T cells after COVID-19. Regarding time point: late sampling 161 to 241 days after vaccination in a few convalescent patients. TCRdb re-analysed the PCR reads in MiXCR, keeping a single row per CDR3 protein. Among 25,000 to 30,000 distinct CDR3 sequences listed, approximately 51% were seen once. The sample was CD4+ T cells from blood, taken about 7 months after SARS-CoV-2 vaccination. All receptors come from a human donor who had recovered from COVID-19.

Comments on this clonotype: At one end the junction does not follow the germline gene, possibly because of a read error. J is TRBJ2-5 and V is TRBV6-4; D not resolved. Germline V gives CDR1 MRHNA, CDR2 SNTAGT. The CDR3 runs 15 residues. The CDR3 protein is CASSYSRTDQETQYF. CDR3 bases: TGTGCCAGCAGTTACTCGAGAACAGACCAAGAGACCCAGTACTTC.

This clonotype appeared once. The V and J genes are TRBV18 and TRBJ2-1, with a possible D match to TRBD1 (6 bases). V lost 0 bases to trimming and J lost 4 bases, with 7 bases between them. CDR3 length: 14 residues. In germline, CDR1 is KGHSH, CDR2 LQKENI. CDR3 protein: CASSPPQGYNEQFF. The CDR3 DNA reads TGTGCCAGCTCACCACCGCAGGGGTACAATGAGCAGTTCTTC.

This clonotype has just a few counts. The rearrangement links TRBV2 to TRBJ2-7; the D is unclear. The CDR3 totals 12 residues. V dropped 6 bases and J dropped 0 bases, with 6 bases sitting between them. CDR1 and CDR2 (germline): SNHLY, FYNNEI. The CDR3 bases are TGTGCCAGCAGAGGGAACTCCTACGAGCAGTACTTC. It is translated as CASRGNSYEQYF. Combining the CDR3 with reference TRBV2 and TRBJ2-7 gives the whole variable domain EPEVTQTPSHQVTQMGQEVILRCVPISNHLYFYWYRQILGQKVEFLVSFYNNEISEKSEIFDDQFSVERPDGSNFTLKIRSTKLEDSAMYFCASRGNSYEQYFGPGTRLTVT.

The V and J genes are TRBV4-1 and TRBJ2-3; the D gene is possibly TRBD2 (6 bases). Germline V gene lookup returns CDR1 MGHRA and CDR2 YSYEKL. The CDR3 is made up of 16 amino acids. Trimming took 4 bases from V and 2 from J, leaving 16 bases between them. The CDR3 DNA sequence: TGCGCCAGCAGCCCGAGGATACTAGCTATCACAGATACGCAGTATTTT. This codes for CASSPRILAITDTQYF.

The chain joins TRBV24-1 to TRBJ2-2; TRBD1 matches 9 bases. After removal of 4 bases from V and 2 bases from J, the junction contained 1 base not matched to a gene. Per the germline V gene, CDR1 is KGHDR and CDR2 is SFDVKD. CDR3 size: 15 residues. The DNA for the CDR3 is TGTGCCACCAGTGAGGGACAGGGTAACACCGGGGAGCTGTTTTTT. Translation gives CATSEGQGNTGELFF.